This passage covers 3 T cell receptor beta chains from one sample sequenced in a study of beta chain features in type 1 diabetes. Expressed TCRB transcripts were sequenced after all isolated RNA was converted to cDNA. Sequencing used immunoSEQ multiplex PCR; TCRdb keeps in-frame clones, though not all of them. The profile shows over 300,000 clones, 7.5% to 9% of them singletons. The sequencing input was central memory CD4+ T cells from blood. Source of these receptors: a woman between 18 and 29 years old in good health.

The chain links TRBV5-1 to TRBJ2-3; D is unclear. The germline gives CDR1 SGHRS, CDR2 YFSETQ. This CDR3 contains 12 residues. Trimming removed 4 bases from V and 5 bases from J, with 8 bases in between. This CDR3 is CASSPDKDTQYF. CDR3 in DNA: TGCGCCAGCAGCCCCGACAAAGATACGCAGTATTTT.

This clone was seen more than once but under ten times. Distinct nucleotide sequences in the sample also encode this CDR3. The chain employs TRBV19 and TRBJ2-6, with D possibly TRBD1 on 5 matching bases. Germline lookup yields CDR1 LNHDA and CDR2 SQIVND (reference sequence). The CDR3 length is 15 residues. V was pared by 4 bases and J by 0 bases, with 7 bases between. CDR3 DNA: TGTGCCAGTAGTACCGACAGCTCTGGGGCCAACGTCCTGACTTTC. This encodes CASSTDSSGANVLTF. Complete variable domain (other parts from reference TRBV19 and TRBJ2-6): DGGITQSPKYLFRKEGQNVTLSCEQNLNHDAMYWYRQDPGQGLRLIYYSQIVNDFQKGDIAEGYSVSREKKESFPLTVTSAQKNPTAFYLCASSTDSSGANVLTFGAGSRLTVL.

The V gene is TRBV6-5, the J gene TRBJ1-4, with no clear D. Trimming left V 4 bases short and J 8 bases short, with 14 bases between. The V gene's germline CDR1 is MNHEY and CDR2 SVGAGI. The CDR3 is 14 residues long. CDR3 loop: CASSSFPLEEKLFF. CDR3 bases: TGTGCCAGCAGTTCATTTCCCTTGGAAGAAAAACTGTTTTTT.